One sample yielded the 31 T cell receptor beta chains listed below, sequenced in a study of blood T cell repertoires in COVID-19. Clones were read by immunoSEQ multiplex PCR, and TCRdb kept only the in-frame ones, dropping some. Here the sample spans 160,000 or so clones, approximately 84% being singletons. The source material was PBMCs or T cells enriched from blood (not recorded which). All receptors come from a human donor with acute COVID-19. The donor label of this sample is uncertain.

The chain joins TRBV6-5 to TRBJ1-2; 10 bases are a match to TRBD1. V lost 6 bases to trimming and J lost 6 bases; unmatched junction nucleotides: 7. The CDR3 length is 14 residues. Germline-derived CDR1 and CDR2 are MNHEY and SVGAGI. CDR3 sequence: CASRGTGEVHGYTF. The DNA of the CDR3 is TGTGCCAGCAGAGGGACAGGGGAGGTTCATGGCTACACCTTC.

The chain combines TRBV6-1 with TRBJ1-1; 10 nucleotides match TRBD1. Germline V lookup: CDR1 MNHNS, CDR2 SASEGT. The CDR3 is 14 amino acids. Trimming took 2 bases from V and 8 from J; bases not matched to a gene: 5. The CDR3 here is CASSEFLTGGEAFF. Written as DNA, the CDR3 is TGTGCCAGCAGTGAATTTTTGACAGGGGGCGAAGCTTTCTTT.

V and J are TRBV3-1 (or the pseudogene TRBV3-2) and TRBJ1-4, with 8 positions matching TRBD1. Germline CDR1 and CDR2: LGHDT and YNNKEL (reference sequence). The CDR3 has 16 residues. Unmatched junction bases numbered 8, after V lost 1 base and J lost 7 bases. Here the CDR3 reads CASSQVSSGGVEKLFF. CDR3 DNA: TGTGCCAGCAGCCAAGTATCGTCAGGGGGCGTTGAAAAACTGTTTTTT.

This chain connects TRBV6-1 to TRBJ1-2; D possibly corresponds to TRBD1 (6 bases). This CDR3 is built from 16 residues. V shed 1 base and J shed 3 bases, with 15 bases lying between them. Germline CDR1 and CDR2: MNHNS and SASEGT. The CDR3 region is CASSEVGLGGDYGYTF. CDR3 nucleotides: TGTGCCAGCAGTGAAGTAGGTTTAGGGGGTGACTATGGCTACACCTTC.

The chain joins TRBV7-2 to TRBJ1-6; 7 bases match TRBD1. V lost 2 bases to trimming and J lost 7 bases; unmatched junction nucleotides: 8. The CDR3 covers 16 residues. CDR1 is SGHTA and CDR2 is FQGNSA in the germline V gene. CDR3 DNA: TGTGCCAGCAGCTTAATCCGGGCAGGGGGGAATTCACCCCTCCACTTT. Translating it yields CASSLIRAGGNSPLHF.

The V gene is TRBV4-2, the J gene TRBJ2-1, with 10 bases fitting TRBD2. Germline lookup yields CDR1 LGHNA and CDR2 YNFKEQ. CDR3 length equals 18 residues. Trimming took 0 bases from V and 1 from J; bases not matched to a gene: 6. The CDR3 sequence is CASSQDGLAGVSYNEQFF. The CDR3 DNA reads TGTGCCAGCAGCCAAGATGGTCTAGCGGGGGTATCCTACAATGAGCAGTTCTTC.

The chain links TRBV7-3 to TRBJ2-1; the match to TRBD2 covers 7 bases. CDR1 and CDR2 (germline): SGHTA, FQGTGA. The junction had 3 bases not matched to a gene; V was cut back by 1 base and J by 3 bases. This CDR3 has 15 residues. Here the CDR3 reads CASSLSGDYYNEQFF. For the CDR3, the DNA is TGTGCCAGCAGCTTAAGCGGGGACTACTACAATGAGCAGTTCTTC. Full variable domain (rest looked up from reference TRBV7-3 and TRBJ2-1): GAGVSQTPSNKVTEKGKYVELRCDPISGHTALYWYRQSLGQGPEFLIYFQGTGAADDSGLPNDRFFAVRPEGSVSTLKIQRTERGDSAVYLCASSLSGDYYNEQFFGPGTRLTVL.

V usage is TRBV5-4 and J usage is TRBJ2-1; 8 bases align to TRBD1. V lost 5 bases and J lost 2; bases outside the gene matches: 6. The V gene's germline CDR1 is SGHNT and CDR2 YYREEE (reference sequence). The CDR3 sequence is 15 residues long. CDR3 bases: TGTGCCAGCAGTCAAGACAGGGGACCCTACAATGAGCAGTTCTTC. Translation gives CASSQDRGPYNEQFF.

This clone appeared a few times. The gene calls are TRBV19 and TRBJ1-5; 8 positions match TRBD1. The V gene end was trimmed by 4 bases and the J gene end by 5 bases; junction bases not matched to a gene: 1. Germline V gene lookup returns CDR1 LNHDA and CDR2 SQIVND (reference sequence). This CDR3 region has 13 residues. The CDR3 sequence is CASSTGGDQPQHF. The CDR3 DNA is TGTGCCAGTAGTACAGGGGGCGATCAGCCCCAGCATTTT. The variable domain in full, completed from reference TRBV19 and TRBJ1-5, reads DGGITQSPKYLFRKEGQNVTLSCEQNLNHDAMYWYRQDPGQGLRLIYYSQIVNDFQKGDIAEGYSVSREKKESFPLTVTSAQKNPTAFYLCASSTGGDQPQHFGDGTRLSIL.

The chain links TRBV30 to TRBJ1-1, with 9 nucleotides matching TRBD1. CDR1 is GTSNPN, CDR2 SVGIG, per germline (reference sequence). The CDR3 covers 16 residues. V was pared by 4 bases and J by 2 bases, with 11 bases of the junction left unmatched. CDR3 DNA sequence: TGTGCCTGGACCCGGGGGGGACAGGGCGGAAACACTGAAGCTTTCTTT. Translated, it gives CAWTRGGQGGNTEAFF.

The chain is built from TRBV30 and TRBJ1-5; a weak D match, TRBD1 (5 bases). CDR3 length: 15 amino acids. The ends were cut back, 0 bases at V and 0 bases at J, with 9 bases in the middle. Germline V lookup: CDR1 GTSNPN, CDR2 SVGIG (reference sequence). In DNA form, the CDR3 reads TGTGCCTGGAGTGTTGGGGGAGGTAGCAATCAGCCCCAGCATTTT. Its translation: CAWSVGGGSNQPQHF. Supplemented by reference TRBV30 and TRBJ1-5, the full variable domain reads SQTIHQWPATLVQPVGSPLSLECTVEGTSNPNLYWYRQAAGRGLQLLFYSVGIGQISSEVPQNLSASRPQDRQFILSSKKLLLSDSGFYLCAWSVGGGSNQPQHFGDGTRLSIL.

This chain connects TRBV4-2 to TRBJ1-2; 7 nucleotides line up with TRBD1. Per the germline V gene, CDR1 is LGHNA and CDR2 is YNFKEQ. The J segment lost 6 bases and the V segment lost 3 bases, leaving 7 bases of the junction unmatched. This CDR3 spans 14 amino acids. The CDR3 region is CASSHPDRENGYTF. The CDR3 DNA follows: TGTGCCAGCAGCCACCCCGACAGGGAGAATGGCTACACCTTC.

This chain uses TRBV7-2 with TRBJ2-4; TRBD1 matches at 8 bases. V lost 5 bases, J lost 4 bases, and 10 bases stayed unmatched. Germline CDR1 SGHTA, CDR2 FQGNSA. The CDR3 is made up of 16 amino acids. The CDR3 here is CASSPRTGLGKNIQYF. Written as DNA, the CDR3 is TGTGCCAGCAGCCCGAGGACAGGGCTGGGTAAAAACATTCAGTACTTC.

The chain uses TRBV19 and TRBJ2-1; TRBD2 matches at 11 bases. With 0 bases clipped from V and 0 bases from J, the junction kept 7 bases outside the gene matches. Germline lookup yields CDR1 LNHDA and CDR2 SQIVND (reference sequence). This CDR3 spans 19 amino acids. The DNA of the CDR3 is TGTGCCAGTAGTATAGATCCCGGGACTAGCGGCGCCTCCTACAATGAGCAGTTCTTC. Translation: CASSIDPGTSGASYNEQFF.

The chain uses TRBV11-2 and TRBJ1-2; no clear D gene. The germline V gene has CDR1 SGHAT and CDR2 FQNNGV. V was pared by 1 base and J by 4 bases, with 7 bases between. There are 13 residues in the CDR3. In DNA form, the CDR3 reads TGTGCCAGCAGCTTAGGTACAGTCTATGGCTACACCTTC. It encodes CASSLGTVYGYTF.

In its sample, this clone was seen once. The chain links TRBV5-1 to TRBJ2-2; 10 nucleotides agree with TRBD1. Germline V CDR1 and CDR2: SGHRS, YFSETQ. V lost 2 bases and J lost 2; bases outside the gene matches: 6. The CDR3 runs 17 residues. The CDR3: CASSLPRDRGNTGELFF. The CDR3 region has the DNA TGCGCCAGCAGCTTACCCCGGGACAGGGGAAACACCGGGGAGCTGTTTTTT.

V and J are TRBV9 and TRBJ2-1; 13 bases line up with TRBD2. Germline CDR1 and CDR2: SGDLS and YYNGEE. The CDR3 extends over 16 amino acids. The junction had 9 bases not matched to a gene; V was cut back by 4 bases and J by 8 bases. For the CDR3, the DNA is TGTGCCAGCAGCACGTCCGGGACTAGCGGGGTCGATGAGCAGTTCTTC. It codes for CASSTSGTSGVDEQFF.

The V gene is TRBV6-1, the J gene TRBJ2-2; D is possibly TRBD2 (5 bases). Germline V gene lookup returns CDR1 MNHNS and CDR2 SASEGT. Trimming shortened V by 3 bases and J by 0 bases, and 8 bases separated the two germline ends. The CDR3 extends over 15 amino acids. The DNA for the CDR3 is TGTGCCAGCAGTGACCCGGGAACGAACACCGGGGAGCTGTTTTTT. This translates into CASSDPGTNTGELFF.

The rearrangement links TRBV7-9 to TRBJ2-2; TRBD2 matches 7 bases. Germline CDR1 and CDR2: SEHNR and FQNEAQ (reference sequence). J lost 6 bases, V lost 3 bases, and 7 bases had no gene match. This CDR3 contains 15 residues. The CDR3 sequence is CASSFKSGDPGELFF. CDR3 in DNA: TGTGCCAGCAGCTTTAAGAGCGGGGATCCCGGGGAGCTGTTTTTT.

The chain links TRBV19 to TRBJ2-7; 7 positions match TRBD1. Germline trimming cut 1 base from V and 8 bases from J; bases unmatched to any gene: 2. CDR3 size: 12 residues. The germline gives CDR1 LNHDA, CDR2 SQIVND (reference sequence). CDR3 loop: CASSIGQGKQYF. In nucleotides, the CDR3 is TGTGCCAGTAGTATAGGACAGGGTAAGCAGTACTTC.

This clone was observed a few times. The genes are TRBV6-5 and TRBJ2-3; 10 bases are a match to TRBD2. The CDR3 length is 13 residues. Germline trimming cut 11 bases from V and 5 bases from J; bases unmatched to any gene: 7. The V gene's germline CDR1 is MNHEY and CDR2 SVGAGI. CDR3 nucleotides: TGTGCCGCGAGCGGGGGGGCGGGAGATACGCAGTATTTT. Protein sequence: CAASGGAGDTQYF.

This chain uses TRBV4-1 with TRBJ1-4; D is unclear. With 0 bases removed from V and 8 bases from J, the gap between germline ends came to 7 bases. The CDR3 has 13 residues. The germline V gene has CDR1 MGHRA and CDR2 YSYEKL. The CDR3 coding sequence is TGCGCCAGCAGCCAAGATAGGCGGGAAAAACTGTTTTTT. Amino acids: CASSQDRREKLFF.

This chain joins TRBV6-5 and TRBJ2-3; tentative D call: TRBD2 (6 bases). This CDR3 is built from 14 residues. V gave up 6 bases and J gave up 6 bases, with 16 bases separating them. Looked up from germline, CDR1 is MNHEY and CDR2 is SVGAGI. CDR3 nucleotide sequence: TGTGCCAGCAGCCGGGACTCACTAGGGGATACGCAGTATTTT. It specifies CASSRDSLGDTQYF.

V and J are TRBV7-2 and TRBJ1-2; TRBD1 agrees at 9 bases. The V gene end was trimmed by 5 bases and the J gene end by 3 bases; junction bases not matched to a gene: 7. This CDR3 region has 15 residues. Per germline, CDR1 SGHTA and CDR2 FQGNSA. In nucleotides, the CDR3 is TGTGCCAGCAGCCCACGGACAGGGGAGGACTATGGCTACACCTTC. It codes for CASSPRTGEDYGYTF.

CDR3 nucleotide sequence: TGTGCCAGCTCACCACGGCGGGATGCTGAGCAGTACTTC. This translates into CASSPRRDAEQYF. The J gene is TRBJ2-7, the V gene TRBV18; tentative D call: TRBD2 (6 bases). The CDR3 length is 13 residues. V was shortened by 1 base and J by 7 bases, with 11 bases between the two germline ends. Germline values: CDR1 KGHSH, CDR2 LQKENI.

CDR3 coding DNA: TGTGCCACCAGTGATTGGACAGGGGGCGCGGAGCAGTACTTC. Translating gives CATSDWTGGAEQYF. The chain links TRBV24-1 to TRBJ2-7; 11 bases line up with TRBD1. After removal of 2 bases from V and 7 bases from J, the junction contained 3 bases not matched to a gene. The V gene's germline CDR1 is KGHDR and CDR2 SFDVKD. This CDR3 has 14 residues.

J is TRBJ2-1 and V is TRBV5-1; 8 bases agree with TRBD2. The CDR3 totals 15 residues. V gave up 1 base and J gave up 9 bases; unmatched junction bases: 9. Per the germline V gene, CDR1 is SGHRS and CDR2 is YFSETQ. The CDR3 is CASSLSSQLAAEQFF. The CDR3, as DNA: TGCGCCAGCAGCTTGAGTAGTCAACTAGCGGCTGAGCAGTTCTTC.

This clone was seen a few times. CDR3 loop: CASSVISGQSNQPQHF. The CDR3 DNA reads as TGTGCCAGCAGCGTCATTTCGGGACAAAGCAATCAGCCCCAGCATTTT. The chain has TRBV9 and TRBJ1-5; possible D gene TRBD1, 6 bases. Germline CDR1 SGDLS, CDR2 YYNGEE. The CDR3 spans 16 residues. V shed 2 bases and J shed 1 base, with 13 bases lying between them.

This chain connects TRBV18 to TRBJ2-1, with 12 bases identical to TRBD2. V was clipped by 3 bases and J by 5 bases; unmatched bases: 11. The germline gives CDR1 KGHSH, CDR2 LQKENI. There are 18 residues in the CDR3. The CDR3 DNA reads TGTGCCAGCTCACCGTTCAATCCTAGCGGGGGGGCTCACAATGAGCAGTTCTTC. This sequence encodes CASSPFNPSGGAHNEQFF.

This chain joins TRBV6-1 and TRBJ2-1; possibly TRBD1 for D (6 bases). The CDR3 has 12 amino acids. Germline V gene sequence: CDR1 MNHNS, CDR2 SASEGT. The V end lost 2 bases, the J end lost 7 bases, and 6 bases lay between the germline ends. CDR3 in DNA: TGTGCCAGCAGTGAAACAGGGAATGAGCAGTTCTTC. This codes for CASSETGNEQFF.

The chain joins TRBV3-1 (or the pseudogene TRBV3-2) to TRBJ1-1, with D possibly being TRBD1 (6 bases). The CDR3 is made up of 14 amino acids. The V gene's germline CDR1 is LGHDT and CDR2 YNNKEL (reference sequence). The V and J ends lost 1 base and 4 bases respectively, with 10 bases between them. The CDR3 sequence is CASSQGKQGTEAFF. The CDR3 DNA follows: TGTGCCAGCAGCCAAGGTAAACAGGGCACTGAAGCTTTCTTT.